A selection of T cell receptor beta chains follows, all from one sample in a study of blood T cell repertoires in COVID-19. The data were produced by immunoSEQ multiplex PCR, yet TCRdb's version contains in-frame clones alone and is incomplete. The repertoire holds 190,000 or so clones, with about 87% as singletons. Sequenced material: PBMCs or T cells enriched from blood (not recorded which). The receptors shown here come from a man aged 18 to 30 with acute COVID-19. Both conserved end residues are part of each CDR3. The D gene is left open where the match is weak. Size values are once, few and many counts, or a class for expanded clones, and some rows have none.

J gene,clone size,D gene,V gene,CDR3 protein,CDR3 DNA
TRBJ2-2,-,-,TRBV30,CAWSFRGRRTGELFF,TGTGCCTGGAGTTTCAGGGGCCGGCGGACCGGGGAGCTGTTTTTT
TRBJ2-1,-,TRBD2,TRBV28,CASSSSTSGINNEQFF,TGTGCCAGCAGTTCCTCGACTAGCGGGATTAACAATGAGCAGTTCTTC
TRBJ1-2,once,-,TRBV11-2,CASSLGAGYYGYTF,TGTGCCAGCAGCTTAGGCGCAGGGTACTATGGCTACACCTTC
TRBJ1-4,-,-,TRBV4-2,CASSPLAGPGNEKLFF,TGTGCCAGCAGCCCTTTGGCGGGGCCGGGAAATGAAAAACTGTTTTTT
TRBJ1-4,-,-,TRBV12-1,CASSPRDRVYEKLFF,TGTGCCAGCAGCCCGCGGGACAGGGTCTATGAAAAACTGTTTTTT
TRBJ2-1,-,-,TRBV30,CAWTPRGAQGNEQFF,TGTGCCTGGACCCCCCGGGGGGCCCAGGGCAATGAGCAGTTCTTC
TRBJ1-1,-,-,TRBV5-4,CASSSQVEAFF,TGTGCCAGCAGTTCTCAGGTTGAAGCTTTCTTT
TRBJ1-5,-,TRBD1,TRBV4-1,CASSQDRGQDLSYSNQPQHF,TGCGCCAGCAGCCAAGATCGAGGACAGGATCTTTCATATAGCAATCAGCCCCAGCATTTT
TRBJ2-5,-,-,TRBV10-2,CASRTLSQETQYF,TGCGCCAGCAGAACACTATCTCAAGAGACCCAGTACTTC
TRBJ1-2,-,-,TRBV28,CASSLYPREGYTF,TGTGCCAGCAGTTTATATCCCAGGGAAGGCTACACCTTC
TRBJ2-7,-,TRBD1,TRBV6-1,CASSARTGKASYEQYF,TGTGCCAGCAGTGCCCGGACAGGGAAAGCCTCCTACGAGCAGTACTTC
TRBJ1-5,-,-,TRBV27,CASSTYSNQPQHF,TGTGCCAGCAGTACATATAGCAATCAGCCCCAGCATTTT
TRBJ2-3,-,TRBD2,TRBV4-2,CASSQDVTSGKLFTDTQYF,TGTGCCAGCAGCCAAGATGTTACTAGCGGGAAGCTATTCACAGATACGCAGTATTTT
TRBJ2-1,-,TRBD2,TRBV7-3,CASSLGPSGYNEQFF,TGTGCCAGCAGCTTAGGGCCTAGCGGATACAATGAGCAGTTCTTC
TRBJ2-1,-,-,TRBV11-2,CASSPGSGGGDEQFF,TGTGCCAGCAGCCCGGGATCAGGGGGAGGCGATGAGCAGTTCTTC
TRBJ2-7,-,-,TRBV7-2,CASSLGVGHTYEQYF,TGTGCCAGCAGCTTAGGCGTGGGACACACCTACGAGCAGTACTTC
TRBJ1-2,-,-,TRBV13,CASSLATAYYGYTF,TGTGCCAGCAGCTTAGCTACAGCTTACTATGGCTACACCTTC
TRBJ2-7,-,-,TRBV7-9,CASSHVAGVIHEQYF,TGTGCCAGCAGCCACGTGGCAGGGGTTATCCACGAGCAGTACTTC
TRBJ2-3,-,TRBD1,TRBV19,CASSTLSTGEADTQYF,TGTGCCAGTAGTACCCTCAGCACAGGGGAAGCAGATACGCAGTATTTT
TRBJ1-3,-,TRBD1,TRBV4-1,CASSTTGVSGNTIYF,TGCGCCAGCAGCACAACAGGGGTCTCTGGAAACACCATATATTTT
TRBJ2-1,-,-,TRBV3-1/TRBV3-2,CASSQGAGIPNEQFF,TGTGCCAGCAGCCAAGGGGCCGGGATCCCCAATGAGCAGTTCTTC
TRBJ2-3,-,-,TRBV24-1,CATRGTASTDTQYF,TGTGCCACCAGGGGGACTGCCAGCACAGATACGCAGTATTTT
TRBJ2-1,-,-,TRBV7-9,CASSPSTGHSYNEQFF,TGTGCCAGCAGTCCTAGTACAGGGCACTCCTACAATGAGCAGTTCTTC
TRBJ1-2,-,TRBD1,TRBV3-1/TRBV3-2,CASSQATGQVGGYTF,TGTGCCAGCAGCCAAGCGACGGGACAGGTCGGCGGCTACACCTTC
TRBJ2-2,once,TRBD1,TRBV6-5,CASSSTGGDGELFF,TGTGCCAGCAGTTCCACAGGGGGCGACGGGGAGCTGTTTTTT
TRBJ2-7,-,TRBD1,TRBV29-1,CSVERGQSYEQYF,TGCAGCGTCGAGAGGGGACAGAGTTACGAGCAGTACTTC
TRBJ2-7,-,-,TRBV30,CAWSLGARGEQYF,TGTGCCTGGAGTCTAGGGGCTCGGGGGGAGCAGTACTTC
TRBJ2-7,few,-,TRBV7-6,CASSSFNQGFYEQYF,TGTGCCAGCAGCTCCTTCAATCAGGGGTTTTACGAGCAGTACTTC
TRBJ2-4,-,-,TRBV4-1,CASSLSRLVRGDPKNIQYF,TGCGCCAGCAGCCTGTCCCGACTAGTGCGAGGAGATCCCAAAAACATTCAGTACTTC
TRBJ1-5,-,-,TRBV7-2,CASSLSGNQPQHF,TGTGCCAGCAGCTTATCGGGCAATCAGCCCCAGCATTTT
TRBJ1-5,-,-,TRBV3-1/TRBV3-2,CASSQEHYSNQPQHF,TGTGCCAGCAGCCAAGAACATTATAGCAATCAGCCCCAGCATTTT
TRBJ1-5,-,-,TRBV6-5,CASKSQTYSNQPQHF,TGTGCCAGCAAAAGCCAAACCTATAGCAATCAGCCCCAGCATTTT
TRBJ1-2,-,-,TRBV19,CASSMNPADLNYGYTF,TGTGCCAGTAGTATGAACCCCGCGGACTTAAACTATGGCTACACCTTC
TRBJ1-1,-,TRBD1,TRBV7-6,CASSIQQGRAFF,TGTGCCAGCAGCATCCAACAGGGGCGAGCTTTCTTT
TRBJ2-1,few,-,TRBV15,CATSRDGFGTGQFF,TGTGCCACCAGCAGAGATGGATTCGGTACAGGGCAGTTCTTC
TRBJ2-6,-,-,TRBV27,CARMGEVRSGANVLTF,TGTGCCAGGATGGGGGAGGTTAGGTCTGGGGCCAACGTCCTGACTTTC
TRBJ2-2,-,-,TRBV30,CAWTIPNTGELFF,TGTGCCTGGACCATCCCAAACACCGGGGAGCTGTTTTTT
TRBJ2-2,-,-,TRBV11-2,CASSLVSSGHTGELFF,TGTGCCAGCAGCTTAGTCTCCAGCGGGCACACCGGGGAGCTGTTTTTT
TRBJ2-2,few,TRBD1,TRBV19,CASSTGTGNTGELFF,TGTGCCAGTAGTACCGGGACAGGGAACACCGGGGAGCTGTTTTTT
TRBJ2-1,-,TRBD1,TRBV7-2,CATTGGEGNEQFF,TGTGCCACCACAGGGGGCGAGGGGAATGAGCAGTTCTTC
TRBJ1-5,-,TRBD1,TRBV30,CAWSIGTGDQPQHF,TGTGCCTGGAGTATCGGGACAGGCGATCAGCCCCAGCATTTT